This is a list of T cell receptor beta chains from one sample in a study of T cells after yellow fever vaccination. TCRdb re-called the 5' RACE reads through MiXCR, storing one row per CDR3 protein. The table lists 60,000 to 75,000 distinct CDR3 sequences, over 6% of them singletons. This specimen was CD8+ T cells sorted from PBMCs, taken about 49 days after the first yellow fever vaccination. These receptor sequences come from a man younger than 35 who received the YFV17D yellow fever vaccine. Each CDR3 is given with its conserved first and last residue. D genes are given only for firm matches.

TRBV6-5,.,TRBJ2-7,CASSYVLAGSYEQYF
TRBV18,.,TRBJ2-7,CASSSRGLGYEQYF
TRBV7-8,TRBD1,TRBJ2-7,CATHSRGTGETYEKYF
TRBV4-1,.,TRBJ1-2,CASSHDRGGNYGYTF
TRBV27,.,TRBJ2-3,CASSFSRGGDTDTQYF
TRBV3-1,.,TRBJ1-2,CASTTTSDDRYGYTF
TRBV12-3/TRBV12-4,.,TRBJ2-6,CASSLTGAVLTF
TRBV7-2,.,TRBJ2-3,CASSLGWGLDTQYF
TRBV5-6,.,TRBJ2-7,CASTSEGGLDYEQYF
TRBV7-6,TRBD2,TRBJ2-3,CASSEGLAGGPGDTQYF
TRBV12-3/TRBV12-4,.,TRBJ2-3,CASSRDGGGSDTQYF
TRBV28,.,TRBJ2-3,CASIQVGEPVDTQYF
TRBV5-4,.,TRBJ2-3,CASSFWGGHTDTQYF
TRBV19,.,TRBJ2-3,CASSIADTQYF
TRBV3-1,TRBD2,TRBJ2-1,CASSQGLAGRNNEQFF
TRBV27,.,TRBJ2-2,CASSLGVMDTGELFF
TRBV4-3,TRBD2,TRBJ2-7,CASSRLSRATGGIHEQYF
TRBV7-9,.,TRBJ2-1,CASSPSEGPYNEQFF
TRBV12-3/TRBV12-4,.,TRBJ1-5,CASTGDRYNQPQHF
TRBV12-3/TRBV12-4,.,TRBJ2-5,CASSLRAEETQYF
TRBV11-2,TRBD2,TRBJ2-1,CASSTWTSGGNEQFF
TRBV9,TRBD1,TRBJ2-3,CASSGQGAGDMQYF